The 7 T cell receptor beta chains given below trace back to one sample, sequenced in a study of T cells expressing NK-cell markers (dated by TCRdb to about 2020). Libraries were constructed by 5' RACE. The run used an Illumina HiSeq 2000. TCRdb reprocessed the reads; each CDR3 protein sequence makes one entry, and DNA is unavailable. This sample's clone table shows some 150,000 distinct CDR3 sequences. Less than 40% of the sample is taken by the ten largest. Sequences were obtained from blood T cells: a sorted CD56 or NKG2C T cell subset, CD4+ or CD8+ T cells, or bulk PBMC T cells (not recorded which). Source of these receptors: a woman aged 50 to 60 in good health. Donor details come from another sample of the same person, matched by shared clones.

V is TRBV7-6 and J is TRBJ2-2; checking the TCRdb D call of TRBD1 is not possible without DNA. The V gene's germline CDR1 is SGHVS and CDR2 FNYEAQ. This CDR3 has 16 amino acids. CDR3 in amino acids: CASSPPAQENTGELFF. Complete variable domain (other parts from reference TRBV7-6 and TRBJ2-2): GAGVSQSPRYKVTKRGQDVALRCDPISGHVSLYWYRQALGQGPEFLTYFNYEAQQDKSGLPNDRFSAERPEGSISTLTIQRTEQRDSAMYRCASSPPAQENTGELFFGEGSRLTVL.

This chain joins TRBV12-3 or TRBV12-4 and TRBJ2-2. The CDR3 length is 14 residues. The CDR3 sequence: CASSFRGPTGELFF.

The chain uses TRBV24-1 and TRBJ2-3; lacking DNA, the TRBD1 call made by TCRdb goes unchecked. CDR3 size: 11 residues. Germline loops: CDR1 KGHDR, CDR2 SFDVKD. CDR3 loop: CATSPGRTQYF.

The chain links TRBV3-1 to TRBJ1-1; as DNA is missing, the TRBD1 call by TCRdb cannot be tested. This CDR3 is 15 amino acids long. In germline, CDR1 is LGHDT, CDR2 YNNKEL (reference sequence). The CDR3 region is CASSQEQGEMREAFF.

The rearrangement uses TRBV4-2 and TRBJ2-2. CDR3 length equals 15 residues. Germline V gene lookup returns CDR1 LGHNA and CDR2 YNFKEQ. CDR3 sequence: CASSPVDNGPGELFF.

The chain employs TRBV12-3 or TRBV12-4 and TRBJ2-1; TCRdb names TRBD1, which stays unverified in the absence of DNA. The CDR3 extends over 14 amino acids. CDR3 sequence: CASGSGALWDEQFF.

This rearrangement joins TRBV9 to TRBJ2-2; the D call from TCRdb, TRBD2, cannot be confirmed without DNA. This CDR3 is 15 amino acids long. Germline V lookup: CDR1 SGDLS, CDR2 YYNGEE. The CDR3 loop is CASTLAGVDTGELFF.